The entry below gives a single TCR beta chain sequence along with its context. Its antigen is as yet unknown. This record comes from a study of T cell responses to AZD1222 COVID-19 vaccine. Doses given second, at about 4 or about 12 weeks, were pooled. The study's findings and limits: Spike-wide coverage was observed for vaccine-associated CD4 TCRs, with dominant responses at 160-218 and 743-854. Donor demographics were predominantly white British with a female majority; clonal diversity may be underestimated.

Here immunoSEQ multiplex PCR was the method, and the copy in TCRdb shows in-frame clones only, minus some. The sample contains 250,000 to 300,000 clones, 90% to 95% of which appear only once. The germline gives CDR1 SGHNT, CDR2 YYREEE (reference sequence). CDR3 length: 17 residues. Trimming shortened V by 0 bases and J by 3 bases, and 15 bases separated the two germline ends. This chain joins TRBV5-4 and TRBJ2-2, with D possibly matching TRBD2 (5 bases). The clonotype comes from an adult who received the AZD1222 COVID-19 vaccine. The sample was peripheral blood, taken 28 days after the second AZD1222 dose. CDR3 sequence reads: CASSLGPRGGDTGELFF. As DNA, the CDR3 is TGTGCCAGCAGCTTGGGGCCCCGAGGAGGCGACACCGGGGAGCTGTTTTTT.